A selection of T cell receptor beta chains follows, all from one sample in a study of T cells in Graves' hyperthyroidism and ophthalmopathy. A single record per CDR3 protein comes from TCRdb applying MiXCR to the multiplex PCR reads. The sample carries around 440,000 distinct CDR3 sequences, approximately 15% recorded once. Input material: blood. Every receptor here comes from a woman aged 18 to 35 with Graves' hyperthyroidism. The CDR3 runs from the conserved cysteine through the conserved F or W.

J: TRBJ2-1
V: TRBV4-1
CDR3: CASSQVLAEGYNEQFF

J: TRBJ2-7
V: TRBV29-1
CDR3: CSVRQGGTSGGPYEQYF

J: TRBJ1-2
V: TRBV6-1
CDR3: CASTTGRYGYTF

J: TRBJ2-7
V: TRBV20-1
CDR3: CSARDLSGRAYEQYF

J: TRBJ1-6
V: TRBV5-1
CDR3: CASSLDSSYNSPLHF

J: TRBJ2-1
V: TRBV4-1
CDR3: CASSQDRQAPYNEQFF

J: TRBJ1-1
V: TRBV5-1
CDR3: CASSLTRTDMNTEAFF

J: TRBJ2-2
V: TRBV27
CDR3: CASSPGLAESETGELFF

J: TRBJ1-1
V: TRBV30
CDR3: CAWSYPQGGRVNTEAFF

J: TRBJ2-7
V: TRBV10-3
CDR3: CAISDLPGFEQYF

J: TRBJ2-3
V: TRBV3-1
CDR3: CASSQQGPTTQYF

J: TRBJ2-7
V: TRBV15
CDR3: CATSSGSNYEQYF

J: TRBJ2-3
V: TRBV11-2
CDR3: CASSLVMLAGKDTQYF

J: TRBJ2-3
V: TRBV25-1
CDR3: CASSDGQLGSEDTQYF

J: TRBJ2-1
V: TRBV6-1
CDR3: CASSYHRGSSYNEQFF

J: TRBJ2-3
V: TRBV6-1
CDR3: CASWRGALTDTQYF

J: TRBJ2-1
V: TRBV4-2
CDR3: CASSKSHGEQFF

J: TRBJ2-3
V: TRBV20-1
CDR3: CSARVRDTQYF

J: TRBJ2-5
V: TRBV5-5
CDR3: CASSLSRKETQYF

J: TRBJ1-4
V: TRBV2
CDR3: CASSMDRGSEKLFF

J: TRBJ1-2
V: TRBV29-1
CDR3: CSVLTGFYDGYTF

J: TRBJ2-7
V: TRBV6-5
CDR3: CASSYSFPGSGGDEQYF

J: TRBJ2-7
V: TRBV18
CDR3: CASSPPEGKQYF

J: TRBJ1-2
V: TRBV3-1
CDR3: CASSHRDKFQGYTF

J: TRBJ2-5
V: TRBV6-1
CDR3: CASGPGLAGVGTQYF

J: TRBJ1-2
V: TRBV2
CDR3: CASSVGDRFYGYTF

J: TRBJ2-6
V: TRBV10-2
CDR3: CASSPWDIRDSSGANVLTF

J: TRBJ1-2
V: TRBV28
CDR3: CASVDRGNGYTF

J: TRBJ2-1
V: TRBV7-8
CDR3: CASSWRDFSYNEQFF

J: TRBJ2-2
V: TRBV6-1
CDR3: CASSESEQTNTGELFF

J: TRBJ2-4
V: TRBV6-1
CDR3: CASSLTDGGIQYF

J: TRBJ1-2
V: TRBV4-1
CDR3: CASSQPLTDKNYGYTF

J: TRBJ2-3
V: TRBV5-1
CDR3: CASHSGSTDTQYF

J: TRBJ2-4
V: TRBV28
CDR3: CASSLGTSGRSAKNIQYF

J: TRBJ2-7
V: TRBV11-3
CDR3: CASSLGSHRGSFEQYF

J: TRBJ1-5
V: TRBV2
CDR3: CASSGRDRELYSNQPQHF

J: TRBJ1-2
V: TRBV12-3/TRBV12-4
CDR3: CASSIRTAPAGYTF

J: TRBJ1-1
V: TRBV3-1
CDR3: CASSLGIGNTEAFF

J: TRBJ2-7
V: TRBV4-2
CDR3: CASSQPSQKRCSYEQYF

J: TRBJ2-5
V: TRBV20-1
CDR3: CSAEGVKSPRRMTQYF

J: TRBJ2-5
V: TRBV24-1
CDR3: CATSDLQGGETQYF

J: TRBJ1-5
V: TRBV28
CDR3: CASTQSGAGNQPQHF

J: TRBJ1-1
V: TRBV10-3
CDR3: CAIREPGQGRTEAFF

J: TRBJ1-2
V: TRBV27
CDR3: CASSSPGQGTVGYTF

J: TRBJ1-5
V: TRBV2
CDR3: CASNQLSNQPQHF

J: TRBJ2-1
V: TRBV11-1
CDR3: CASSWGLAGASGEQFF

J: TRBJ1-1
V: TRBV5-1
CDR3: CASSLIQGMNTEAFF

J: TRBJ1-1
V: TRBV12-3/TRBV12-4
CDR3: CASSLGRMGDLNTEAFF

J: TRBJ1-2
V: TRBV19
CDR3: CASSKSSAGGYTF

J: TRBJ1-1
V: TRBV20-1
CDR3: CSADAGTGGSEAFF

J: TRBJ2-3
V: TRBV11-2
CDR3: CASSFGLDTQYF

J: TRBJ1-6
V: TRBV19
CDR3: CASSPDRVRPGSPLHF

J: TRBJ2-1
V: TRBV5-6
CDR3: CASSLPGQSYNEQFF

J: TRBJ1-1
V: TRBV5-1
CDR3: CASSPGSLNTEAFF